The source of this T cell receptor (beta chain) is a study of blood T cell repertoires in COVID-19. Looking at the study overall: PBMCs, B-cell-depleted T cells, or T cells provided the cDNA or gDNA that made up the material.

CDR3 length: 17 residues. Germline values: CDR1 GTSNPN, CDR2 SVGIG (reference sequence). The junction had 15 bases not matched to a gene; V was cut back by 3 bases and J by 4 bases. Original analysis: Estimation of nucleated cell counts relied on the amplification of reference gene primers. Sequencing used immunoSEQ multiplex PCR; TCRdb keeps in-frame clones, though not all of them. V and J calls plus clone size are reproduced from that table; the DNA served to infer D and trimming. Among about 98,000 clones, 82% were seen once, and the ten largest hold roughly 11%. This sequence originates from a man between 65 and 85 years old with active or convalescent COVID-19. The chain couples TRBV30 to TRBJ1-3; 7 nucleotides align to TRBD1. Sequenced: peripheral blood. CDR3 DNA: TGTGCCTGGAGAAGACAGGGTGTTGGGCATTGGGGAAACACCATATATTTT. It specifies CAWRRQGVGHWGNTIYF.